These T cell receptor beta chains were read from a single sample in a study of blood T cell repertoires in COVID-19. The assay was immunoSEQ multiplex PCR, and TCRdb's table has in-frame clones only and misses some. The data show 300,000 or so clones, 88% seen once. Sequencing input: peripheral blood. The source of these receptors is a woman aged 25 to 39 who had recovered from COVID-19. Each CDR3 is given with its conserved first and last residue. The D gene is left open where the match is weak. Clone size is not always given. Where it is, it says once, few, many or a class for expanded clones.

D gene,V gene,J gene,clone size,CDR3 protein,CDR3 DNA
TRBD1,TRBV5-1,TRBJ2-1,-,CASSVQGANHNEQFF,TGCGCCAGCAGCGTACAGGGGGCTAATCACAATGAGCAGTTCTTC
TRBD2,TRBV25-1,TRBJ2-7,-,CASSEYLGRDEQYF,TGTGCCAGCAGTGAATATTTGGGGAGGGACGAGCAGTACTTC
-,TRBV12-3/TRBV12-4,TRBJ1-3,-,CASSFFRAYTIYF,TGTGCCAGCAGTTTTTTCAGGGCGTACACCATATATTTT
TRBD1,TRBV5-1,TRBJ1-1,once,CASRRTGGDLNTEAFF,TGCGCCAGCAGACGGACAGGGGGAGATCTGAACACTGAAGCTTTCTTT
TRBD1,TRBV28,TRBJ2-7,-,CASSPPPGTGLSIFAYEQYF,TGTGCCAGCAGTCCGCCACCCGGGACAGGGTTATCAATTTTCGCCTACGAGCAGTACTTC
TRBD1,TRBV7-9,TRBJ2-1,-,CASSLAKRQGTYNEQFF,TGTGCCAGCAGCTTAGCCAAAAGACAGGGTACCTACAATGAGCAGTTCTTC
-,TRBV2,TRBJ2-4,-,CASRPRTFGGSKNIQYF,TGTGCCAGCAGACCGCGAACATTCGGAGGGTCCAAAAACATTCAGTACTTC
-,TRBV2,TRBJ2-1,once,CASSEVSQGEDNEQFF,TGTGCCAGCAGTGAAGTCTCACAGGGAGAGGACAATGAGCAGTTCTTC
-,TRBV4-1,TRBJ1-5,-,CASSQARGVNQPQHF,TGCGCCAGCAGCCAAGCCAGGGGCGTCAATCAGCCCCAGCATTTT
TRBD1,TRBV28,TRBJ2-7,-,CASKGDRRSSYEQYF,TGTGCCAGCAAAGGGGACAGGAGGAGCTCCTACGAGCAGTACTTC
-,TRBV29-1,TRBJ2-7,-,CSVEGGHSYEQYF,TGCAGCGTTGAAGGGGGACACTCCTACGAGCAGTACTTC
TRBD1,TRBV9,TRBJ2-7,-,CASSEGQGYEQYF,TGTGCCAGCAGCGAGGGACAGGGATACGAGCAGTACTTC
TRBD2,TRBV5-5,TRBJ2-3,-,CASSLGPTSGATDTQYF,TGTGCCAGCAGCTTGGGCCCCACTAGCGGGGCCACAGATACGCAGTATTTT
TRBD1,TRBV28,TRBJ2-3,-,CASRQGTTDTQYF,TGTGCCAGCAGACAGGGGACCACAGATACGCAGTATTTT
TRBD2,TRBV6-5,TRBJ2-5,once,CASSRGLEETQYF,TGTGCCAGCAGTCGGGGACTAGAAGAGACCCAGTACTTC
-,TRBV15,TRBJ2-3,-,CATSRVYTDTQYF,TGTGCCACCAGCAGAGTCTACACAGATACGCAGTATTTT
TRBD1,TRBV9,TRBJ2-7,-,CASSATGASEQYF,TGTGCCAGCAGCGCAACAGGGGCGTCCGAGCAGTACTTC
TRBD1,TRBV29-1,TRBJ1-2,once,CSVETGQGDGYTF,TGCAGCGTTGAGACGGGACAGGGGGATGGCTACACCTTC
TRBD2,TRBV11-2,TRBJ2-1,-,CASSQAGVGEQFF,TGTGCCAGCAGCCAAGCGGGGGTTGGTGAGCAGTTCTTC
-,TRBV3-1/TRBV3-2,TRBJ1-2,-,CASSHNDRNYGYTF,TGTGCCAGCAGCCATAACGACAGAAACTATGGCTACACCTTC
-,TRBV15,TRBJ2-6,-,CATSRAPGRTASGANVLTF,TGTGCCACCAGCAGAGCCCCAGGGCGAACTGCCTCTGGGGCCAACGTCCTGACTTTC
-,TRBV7-9,TRBJ1-3,-,CASSPPRDSGHYSGNTIYF,TGTGCCAGCAGCCCACCCCGGGACTCCGGACACTACTCTGGAAACACCATATATTTT
-,TRBV19,TRBJ2-3,-,CASIHTAAGVTDTQYF,TGTGCCAGTATTCATACTGCGGCAGGGGTTACAGATACGCAGTATTTT
-,TRBV9,TRBJ1-2,-,CASSTRQDAGGYTF,TGTGCCAGCAGCACACGACAGGACGCCGGCGGCTACACCTTC
-,TRBV30,TRBJ2-1,-,CAWSSNRANEQFF,TGTGCCTGGAGTTCGAACAGGGCAAATGAGCAGTTCTTC
TRBD2,TRBV18,TRBJ2-1,-,CASSPSGTTNGNEQFF,TGTGCCAGCTCACCGAGCGGGACCACGAACGGCAATGAGCAGTTCTTC
TRBD1,TRBV19,TRBJ2-4,-,CASSIYGTGVENIQYF,TGTGCCAGTAGTATTTACGGGACAGGGGTTGAGAACATTCAGTACTTC
TRBD2,TRBV10-3,TRBJ2-7,-,CAINADGGAYEQYF,TGTGCCATCAATGCAGACGGGGGGGCGTACGAGCAGTACTTC
-,TRBV6-6,TRBJ1-3,once,CASSFSAVLSGNTIYF,TGTGCCAGCAGTTTCTCCGCGGTACTCTCTGGAAACACCATATATTTT
TRBD1,TRBV12-3/TRBV12-4,TRBJ1-1,-,CASSLTGVTEAFF,TGTGCCAGCAGTTTAACAGGGGTCACTGAAGCTTTCTTT
TRBD2,TRBV5-1,TRBJ2-3,-,CASSLLLAGGQDTQYF,TGCGCCAGCAGCTTGTTGCTAGCGGGGGGGCAGGATACGCAGTATTTT
-,TRBV9,TRBJ2-1,-,CASSVGGRQNEQFF,TGTGCCAGCAGCGTAGGGGGGAGGCAGAATGAGCAGTTCTTC
-,TRBV7-8,TRBJ1-4,few,CASSFTGWDEKLFF,TGTGCCAGCAGCTTTACAGGGTGGGATGAAAAACTGTTTTTT
-,TRBV4-1,TRBJ1-1,-,CASSQVTAMNTEAFF,TGCGCCAGCAGCCAAGTGACAGCGATGAACACTGAAGCTTTCTTT
-,TRBV5-1,TRBJ2-3,-,CASSFITGSTDTQYF,TGCGCCAGCAGCTTCATAACAGGCAGCACAGATACGCAGTATTTT
TRBD1,TRBV19,TRBJ1-3,-,CASSRTGGPTSGNTIYF,TGTGCCAGTAGTCGTACAGGGGGCCCTACCTCTGGAAACACCATATATTTT
-,TRBV2,TRBJ1-5,once,CASSEGSGWNQPQHF,TGTGCCAGCAGTGAAGGTTCGGGGTGGAATCAGCCCCAGCATTTT
-,TRBV25-1,TRBJ2-7,-,CASSAGTHPYEQYF,TGTGCCAGCAGTGCCGGGACTCACCCTTACGAGCAGTACTTC
-,TRBV6-1,TRBJ1-5,-,CASSDVRVKVSPQHF,TGTGCCAGCAGTGATGTCCGGGTCAAAGTTTCGCCCCAGCATTTT
-,TRBV4-3,TRBJ2-5,-,CASSNQHSTQETQYF,TGCGCCAGCAGCAACCAACACAGCACCCAAGAGACCCAGTACTTC
TRBD1,TRBV2,TRBJ2-7,once,CASKQDRGSEQYF,TGTGCCAGCAAACAGGACAGGGGAAGCGAGCAGTACTTC
TRBD2,TRBV28,TRBJ2-1,-,CASSTSGGANEQFF,TGTGCCAGCAGTACTAGCGGGGGGGCCAATGAGCAGTTCTTC
-,TRBV30,TRBJ1-4,-,CAWRTRREKLFF,TGTGCCTGGAGGACGAGGAGAGAAAAACTGTTTTTT
TRBD1,TRBV14,TRBJ1-1,-,CASSPRDRGNMNTEAFF,TGTGCCAGCAGCCCCCGGGACAGGGGGAATATGAACACTGAAGCTTTCTTT
-,TRBV5-4,TRBJ2-3,once,CASSLTGPDTQYF,TGTGCCAGCAGCTTAACAGGACCCGATACGCAGTATTTT
TRBD1,TRBV5-1,TRBJ2-1,-,CASSRGQGSSSYNEQFF,TGCGCCAGCAGCAGGGGACAGGGATCAAGCTCCTACAATGAGCAGTTCTTC
-,TRBV4-1,TRBJ1-6,-,CASSQDQGSPLHF,TGCGCCAGCAGCCAAGATCAGGGTTCACCCCTCCACTTT
TRBD2,TRBV9,TRBJ2-3,-,CASSGSIRLAGGPRDTQYF,TGTGCCAGCAGCGGTAGTATCCGGCTAGCGGGGGGTCCCCGAGATACGCAGTATTTT
-,TRBV19,TRBJ1-1,-,CASSIDIRGRAFF,TGTGCCAGTAGTATAGATATCAGGGGCAGAGCTTTCTTT
TRBD2,TRBV7-9,TRBJ2-1,once,CASSQRLAGGEQFF,TGTGCCAGCAGCCAACGACTAGCGGGGGGTGAGCAGTTCTTC
-,TRBV7-2,TRBJ1-3,-,CASSLSPRTDYTIYF,TGTGCCAGCAGCTTATCGCCTCGGACAGATTACACCATATATTTT
-,TRBV2,TRBJ1-1,-,CASSRVATRTNTEAFF,TGTGCCAGCTCGCGGGTCGCGACCAGAACGAACACTGAAGCTTTCTTT
TRBD2,TRBV7-2,TRBJ2-7,-,CASSAGLAGGPDEQYF,TGTGCCAGCAGCGCGGGACTAGCGGGGGGGCCCGACGAGCAGTACTTC
-,TRBV15,TRBJ2-5,-,CATSRGGGDRRWETQYF,TGTGCCACCAGCAGAGGGGGCGGCGACCGCCGGTGGGAGACCCAGTACTTC
-,TRBV5-5,TRBJ2-7,-,CASSRSTGYEQYF,TGTGCCAGCAGCCGCTCGACAGGCTACGAGCAGTACTTC
TRBD1,TRBV28,TRBJ2-4,-,CASTDGQDYIQYF,TGTGCCAGCACTGATGGACAGGATTACATTCAGTACTTC
TRBD2,TRBV4-1,TRBJ2-7,-,CASSQDGTRGAYEQYF,TGCGCCAGCAGCCAAGATGGGACTAGGGGGGCCTACGAGCAGTACTTC